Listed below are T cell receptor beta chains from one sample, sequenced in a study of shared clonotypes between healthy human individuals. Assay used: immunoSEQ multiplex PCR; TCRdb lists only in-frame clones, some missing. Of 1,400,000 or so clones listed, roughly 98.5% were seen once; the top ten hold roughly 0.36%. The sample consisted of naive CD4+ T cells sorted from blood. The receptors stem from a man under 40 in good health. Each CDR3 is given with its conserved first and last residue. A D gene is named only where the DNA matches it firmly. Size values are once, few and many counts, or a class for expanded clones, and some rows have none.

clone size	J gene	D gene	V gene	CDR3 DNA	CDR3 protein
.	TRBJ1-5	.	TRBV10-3	TGTGCCATCAGTGAAGTTAGCAATCAGCCCCAGCATTTT	CAISEVSNQPQHF
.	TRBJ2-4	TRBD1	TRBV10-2	TGCGCCAGCAGTTCCGACAGGGGCGGCATTCAGTACTTC	CASSSDRGGIQYF
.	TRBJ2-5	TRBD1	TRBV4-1	TGCGCCAGCAGCCAAGTGACCGGGACAGGGGTTCAAGAGACCCAGTACTTC	CASSQVTGTGVQETQYF
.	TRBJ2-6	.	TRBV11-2	TGTGCCAGCAGCGTAATCGGGGCCAACGTCCTGACTTTC	CASSVIGANVLTF
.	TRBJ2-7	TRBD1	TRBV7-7	TGTGCCAGCAGCCCACGGACAGGGGGCTACGAGCAGTACTTC	CASSPRTGGYEQYF
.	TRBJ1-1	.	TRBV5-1	TGCGCCAGCAGCTTAACAGACAACACTGAAGCTTTCTTT	CASSLTDNTEAFF
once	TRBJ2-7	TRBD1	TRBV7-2	TGTGCCAGCAGCTACCGATTCTCCCGGGACAGGCAGTCCTACGAGCAGTACTTC	CASSYRFSRDRQSYEQYF
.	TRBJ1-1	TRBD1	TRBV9	TGTGCCAGCAGCGTAGTCGGGGACAGGGGAGATGAAGCTTTCTTT	CASSVVGDRGDEAFF
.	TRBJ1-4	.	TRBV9	TGTGCCAGCAGCATGGGGGAGACAGATCATAATGAAAAACTGTTTTTT	CASSMGETDHNEKLFF
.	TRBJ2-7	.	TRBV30	TGTGCCTGGAGTGGAGGGCGGCGGGCCTACGAGCAGTACTTC	CAWSGGRRAYEQYF
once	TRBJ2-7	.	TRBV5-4	TGTGCCAGCAGCTTGGGTTCTCCCCGGAGCTACGAGCAGTACTTC	CASSLGSPRSYEQYF
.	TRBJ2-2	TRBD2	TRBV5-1	TGCGCCAGCAGCTTCGGTCTAGCGGTCCTCGCGAACACCGGGGAGCTGTTTTTT	CASSFGLAVLANTGELFF
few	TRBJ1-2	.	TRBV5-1	TGCGCCAGCAGCTTGGCAGACAACTATGGCTACACCTTC	CASSLADNYGYTF
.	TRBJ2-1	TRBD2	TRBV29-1	TGCAGCGTTGCAATAGCGGGGGGCGCCTACAATGAGCAGTTCTTC	CSVAIAGGAYNEQFF
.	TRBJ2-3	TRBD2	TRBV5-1	TGCGCCAGCAGCTTGGGGCCGGGACTAGGGCGCACAGATACGCAGTATTTT	CASSLGPGLGRTDTQYF
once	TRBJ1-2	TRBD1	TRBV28	TGTGCCAGCAGTTTGTCGGGACAGTTGAGCTCTGGCTACACCTTC	CASSLSGQLSSGYTF
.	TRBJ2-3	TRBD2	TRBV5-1	TGCGCCAGCAGCTCTGGACTAGCGGGAGTTGTGGATACGCAGTATTTT	CASSSGLAGVVDTQYF
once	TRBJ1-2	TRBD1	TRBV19	TGTGCCAGTAAGGCGGACAGGGGCAACTATGGCTACACCTTC	CASKADRGNYGYTF
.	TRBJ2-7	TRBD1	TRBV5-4	TGTGCCAGCAGCTTGGACCTCAGGGGGCCCTACGAGCAGTACTTC	CASSLDLRGPYEQYF
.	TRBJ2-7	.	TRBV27	TGTGCCAGCAGTTTAACAGGGGAGGATCTCTACGAGCAGTACTTC	CASSLTGEDLYEQYF
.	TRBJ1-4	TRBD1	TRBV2	TGTGCCAGCAGCCAAATGACAGGGGGCGATGAAAAACTGTTTTTT	CASSQMTGGDEKLFF
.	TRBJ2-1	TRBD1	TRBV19	TGTGCCAGTAGTATTGGGGGACAGGCTAGCAATGAGCAGTTCTTC	CASSIGGQASNEQFF
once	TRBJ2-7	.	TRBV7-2	TGTGCCAGCAGCTTAGTGAAGTCATACGAGCAGTACTTC	CASSLVKSYEQYF
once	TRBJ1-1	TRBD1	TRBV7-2	TGTGCCAGCAGCTCCGAAGACAGGGCGAACACTGAAGCTTTCTTT	CASSSEDRANTEAFF
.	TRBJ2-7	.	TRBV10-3	TGTGCCATCAGGGAAAACTACGAGCAGTACTTC	CAIRENYEQYF
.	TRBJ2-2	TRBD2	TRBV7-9	TGTGCCAGCAGCTTACGCGGGAGCACCACCGGGGAGCTGTTTTTT	CASSLRGSTTGELFF
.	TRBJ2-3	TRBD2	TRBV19	TGTGCCAGTAGACTAGCGGGAGGCACCACAGATACGCAGTATTTT	CASRLAGGTTDTQYF
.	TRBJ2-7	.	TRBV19	TGTGCCAGTACCCCGGGACCGCCGTCCTACGAGCAGTACTTC	CASTPGPPSYEQYF
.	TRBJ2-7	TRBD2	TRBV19	TGTGCCAGTAGTATAGATACTAGCGCGACCTACGAGCAGTACTTC	CASSIDTSATYEQYF
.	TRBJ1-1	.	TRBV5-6	TGTGCCAGCAGCTTGAACAGCCCGAGGGGCACTGAAGCTTTCTTT	CASSLNSPRGTEAFF
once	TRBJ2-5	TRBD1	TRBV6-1	TGTGCCAGCAGTAGGTGGGACAGCCGGGAGACCCAGTACTTC	CASSRWDSRETQYF
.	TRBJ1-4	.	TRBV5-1	TGCGCCAGCAGCCAGCTATTCGGAGGGCTTAATGAAAAACTGTTTTTT	CASSQLFGGLNEKLFF
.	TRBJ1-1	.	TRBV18	TGTGCCAGCTCGCCGACAGGCCCGATGAACACTGAAGCTTTCTTT	CASSPTGPMNTEAFF